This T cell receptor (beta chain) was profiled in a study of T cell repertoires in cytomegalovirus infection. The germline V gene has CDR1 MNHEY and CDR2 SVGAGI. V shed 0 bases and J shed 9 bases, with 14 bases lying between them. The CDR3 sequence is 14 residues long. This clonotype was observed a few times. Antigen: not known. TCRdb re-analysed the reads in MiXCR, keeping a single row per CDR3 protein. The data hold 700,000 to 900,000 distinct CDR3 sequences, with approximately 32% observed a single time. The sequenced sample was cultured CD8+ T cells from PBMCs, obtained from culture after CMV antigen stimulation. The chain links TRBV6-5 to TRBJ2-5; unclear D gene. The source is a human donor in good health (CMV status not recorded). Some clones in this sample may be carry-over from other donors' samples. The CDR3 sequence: CASSYSSSVRAQYF. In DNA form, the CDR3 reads TGTGCCAGCAGTTACTCGAGTTCCGTTCGGGCCCAGTACTTC.